This TCR beta chain was recovered during a study of early T cells in non-severe SARS-CoV-2 infection. This clonotype was seen ten or more times. Individual cDNA molecules carried attached unique molecular identifiers. TCRdb itself ran the 5' RACE reads through MiXCR, one entry per CDR3 protein. The data show 30,000 to 40,000 distinct CDR3 sequences, roughly 5% seen once. Germline assignment: CDR1 SGHTA and CDR2 FQGTGA. CDR3 length equals 17 residues. Unmatched junction bases numbered 2, after V lost 0 bases and J lost 0 bases. Source material: whole blood. The receptor's source is an adult who was a healthcare worker with PCR-confirmed SARS-CoV-2 infection or an uninfected control (not recorded which). The V call is TRBV7-3, the J call TRBJ2-2, with 9 positions matching TRBD2. CDR3 sequence reads: CASSLTIAGANTGELFF. In DNA, the CDR3 is TGTGCCAGCAGCTTAACGATAGCGGGAGCGAACACCGGGGAGCTGTTTTTT.